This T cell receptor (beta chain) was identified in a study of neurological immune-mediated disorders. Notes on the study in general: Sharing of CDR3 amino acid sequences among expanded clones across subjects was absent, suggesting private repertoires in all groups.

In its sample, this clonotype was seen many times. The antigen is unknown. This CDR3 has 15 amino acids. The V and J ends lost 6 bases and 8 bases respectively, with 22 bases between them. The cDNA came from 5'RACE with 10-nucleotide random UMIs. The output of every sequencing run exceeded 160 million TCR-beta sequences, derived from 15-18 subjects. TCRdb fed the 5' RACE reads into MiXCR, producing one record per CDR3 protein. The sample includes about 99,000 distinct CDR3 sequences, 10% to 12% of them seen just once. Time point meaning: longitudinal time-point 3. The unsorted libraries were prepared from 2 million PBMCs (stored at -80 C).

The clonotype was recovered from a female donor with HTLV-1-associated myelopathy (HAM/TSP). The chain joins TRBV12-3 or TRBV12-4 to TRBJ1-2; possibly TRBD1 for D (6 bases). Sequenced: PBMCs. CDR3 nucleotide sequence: TGTGCCAGCAGCCCCGGTTGGTACAGGGCGGGGGGCTACACCTTC. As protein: CASSPGWYRAGGYTF.